The rows below give T cell receptor beta chains drawn from one sample of a study of CXCR3-negative and CXCR3-positive naive CD8 T cells. TCRdb re-called the 5' RACE reads and catalogs CDR3 proteins one per entry, DNA excluded. The sample includes tens of thousands of distinct CDR3 sequences. The sample consisted of naive CXCR3+ CD8+ T cells from blood. The source of these receptors is a human donor in good health. Some clones in this sample may be carry-over from other donors' samples. Both conserved end residues are part of each CDR3.

V	J	CDR3
TRBV2	TRBJ1-1	CANGGPTEAFF
TRBV20-1	TRBJ2-7	CSASPGLAGYEQYF
TRBV5-6	TRBJ2-7	CASSLAGSIYEQYF
TRBV4-1	TRBJ2-7	CASSQAQDYEQYF
TRBV5-1	TRBJ2-7	CASSWARTGVNYEQYF
TRBV20-1	TRBJ2-7	CSATHKTYYEQYF
TRBV12-3/TRBV12-4	TRBJ2-1	CASNPPGGRYNEQFF
TRBV4-3	TRBJ2-7	CASSLGGPRDEQYF
TRBV14	TRBJ2-1	CASSDSQGQGDSYNEQFF
TRBV28	TRBJ1-1	CASSLGRGSEAFF
TRBV7-2	TRBJ2-1	CASSPLEGGNEQFF
TRBV27	TRBJ2-7	CASNRGQLYEQYF
TRBV9	TRBJ2-3	CASSVEGDSWVPSTDTQYF
TRBV24-1	TRBJ2-3	CATSDRADTQYF
TRBV29-1	TRBJ2-7	CSVEDQGTSGATYEQYF
TRBV5-1	TRBJ2-5	CASRFQETQYF
TRBV5-1	TRBJ2-7	CASQLTSGIYEQYF
TRBV28	TRBJ1-2	CASSLGTAAGYTF
TRBV15	TRBJ2-1	CATKGGGGWNEQFF
TRBV12-3/TRBV12-4	TRBJ1-6	CASSPRAGYSPLHF
TRBV7-9	TRBJ2-2	CASSSQRELNTGELFF
TRBV28	TRBJ2-5	CASSHGLAGLVETQYF
TRBV28	TRBJ2-7	CASSPTSGGAYEQYF
TRBV20-1	TRBJ2-7	CSARPQETYEQYF
TRBV6-5	TRBJ2-7	CASPLCFEQYF
TRBV6-5	TRBJ2-4	CASSPLREAKNIQYF
TRBV27	TRBJ1-6	CASSLWVDNSPLHF
TRBV6-6	TRBJ2-2	CASSQHPGGPGELFF
TRBV27	TRBJ1-6	CASSLGSSYNSPLHF
TRBV20-1	TRBJ2-1	CSAREGLAGTGSYNEQFF
TRBV6-5	TRBJ1-6	CASSTDRWIIDGSPLHF
TRBV6-1	TRBJ2-1	CASSEIPGQVINEQFF
TRBV29-1	TRBJ1-2	CSVEEGSANYGYTF
TRBV28	TRBJ2-5	CASSLPVQRGGRETQYF
TRBV3-1	TRBJ2-6	CASTAGTGVSGANVLTF
TRBV6-6	TRBJ2-3	CASSYRPEADTQYF
TRBV12-3/TRBV12-4	TRBJ2-1	CASSPIAGAHNEQFF
TRBV29-1	TRBJ2-6	CSVEGGQGSGGANVLTF
TRBV25-1	TRBJ1-1	CASSDHSEVFAEAFF
TRBV11-2	TRBJ2-7	CATLGETKYEQYF
TRBV7-9	TRBJ2-1	CASNRQGSDNEQFF
TRBV29-1	TRBJ2-7	CSVEDWTGGTEQYF
TRBV20-1	TRBJ1-1	CSARGPPLDTEAFF
TRBV28	TRBJ1-6	CASSPYRGRGASPLHF
TRBV18	TRBJ2-1	CASSPGRSIYNEQFF
TRBV6-5	TRBJ1-2	CASSYSRSNYGYTF
TRBV27	TRBJ1-5	CASSYGSDQPQHF
TRBV9	TRBJ1-6	CASSPLSGSPLHF
TRBV6-2/TRBV6-3	TRBJ2-1	CASSYPGTGVSNEQFF
TRBV7-9	TRBJ2-3	CASSQHQGGTDTQYF
TRBV6-5	TRBJ2-1	CASSLLFAGREGVEQFF
TRBV12-3/TRBV12-4	TRBJ2-3	CASTREGVTDTQYF
TRBV5-5	TRBJ2-1	CASSLGAREQFF
TRBV28	TRBJ1-6	CASSGFRDNSPLHF